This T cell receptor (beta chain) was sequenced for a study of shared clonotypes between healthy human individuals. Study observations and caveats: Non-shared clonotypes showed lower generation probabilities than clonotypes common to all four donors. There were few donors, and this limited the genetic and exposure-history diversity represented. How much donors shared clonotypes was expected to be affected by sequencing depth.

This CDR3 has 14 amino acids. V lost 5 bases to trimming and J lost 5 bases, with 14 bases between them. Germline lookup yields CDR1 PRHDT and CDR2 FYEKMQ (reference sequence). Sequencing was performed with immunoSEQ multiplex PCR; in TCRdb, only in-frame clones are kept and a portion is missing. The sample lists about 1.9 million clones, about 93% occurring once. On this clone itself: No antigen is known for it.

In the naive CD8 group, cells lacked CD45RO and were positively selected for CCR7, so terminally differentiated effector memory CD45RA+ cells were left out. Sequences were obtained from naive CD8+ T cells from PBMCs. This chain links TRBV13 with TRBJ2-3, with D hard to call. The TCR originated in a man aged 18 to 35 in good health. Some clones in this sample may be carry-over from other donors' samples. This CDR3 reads CASSADWAEDTQYF. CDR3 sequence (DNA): TGTGCCAGCAGCGCAGACTGGGCGGAAGATACGCAGTATTTT.